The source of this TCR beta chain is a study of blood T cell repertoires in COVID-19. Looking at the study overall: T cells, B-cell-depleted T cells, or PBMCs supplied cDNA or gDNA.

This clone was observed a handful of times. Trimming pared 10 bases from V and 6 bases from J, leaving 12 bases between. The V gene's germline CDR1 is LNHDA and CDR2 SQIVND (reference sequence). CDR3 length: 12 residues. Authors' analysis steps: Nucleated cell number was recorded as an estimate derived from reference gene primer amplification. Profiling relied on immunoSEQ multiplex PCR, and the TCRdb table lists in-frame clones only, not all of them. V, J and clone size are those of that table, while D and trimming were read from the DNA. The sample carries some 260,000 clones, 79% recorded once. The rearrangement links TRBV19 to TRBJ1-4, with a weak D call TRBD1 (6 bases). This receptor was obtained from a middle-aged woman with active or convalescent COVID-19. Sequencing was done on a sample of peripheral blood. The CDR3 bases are TGTGCCACACAGGGCGTTTATGAAAAACTGTTTTTT. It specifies CATQGVYEKLFF. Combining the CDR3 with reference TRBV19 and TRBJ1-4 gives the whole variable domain DGGITQSPKYLFRKEGQNVTLSCEQNLNHDAMYWYRQDPGQGLRLIYYSQIVNDFQKGDIAEGYSVSREKKESFPLTVTSAQKNPTAFYLCATQGVYEKLFFGSGTQLSVL.